The T cell receptor beta chain described here comes from a study of T-cell memory formation after mild COVID-19. Study-level points and caveats: Most CD4+ clones that shrank were in CM and EM, while CD8+ ones turned up in EMRA. Pre-infection memory carried some responding clones, suggesting that cross-reactive memory joined.

Constant-segment primers served in 5'RACE that generated TCR alpha and TCR beta cDNA libraries bearing sample barcodes and UMIs. From the 5' RACE reads, TCRdb called clonotypes with MiXCR, one entry per CDR3 protein. The data hold 170,000 or so distinct CDR3 sequences, with around a third observed a single time. Of note for this clonotype: Its antigen is not identified.

The CDR3 covers 14 residues. Trimming removed 6 bases from V and 2 bases from J, with 13 bases in between. CDR1 is SNHLY, CDR2 FYNNEI, per germline. Source material: PBMCs or a T cell subset sorted from them (not recorded which). This sequence was found in an adult woman who had mild COVID-19 (a few samples of this study predate the infection). Cell type and time point are not known. The chain employs TRBV2 and TRBJ2-5; the D call may be TRBD1 or TRBD2 (6 bases each). CDR3 residues: CASRGGLLQETQYF. In nucleotides, the CDR3 is TGTGCCAGCAGAGGGGGACTGTTACAAGAGACCCAGTACTTC.